Listed here is a single TCR beta chain. This clone came up a few times. No antigen is known for it. No base quality values were provided; no much bigger clone lies one nucleotide off. The High Capacity cDNA Reverse Transcription Kit was used to reverse transcribe all of the isolated RNA, meaning that expressed TCRB transcripts were what got sequenced. Deep immunoSEQ sequencing was applied to naive, central memory and regulatory T cell samples, giving an average of roughly 3.6 million total reads per sample. Sorted cells were lysed in RLT buffer, and RNA was extracted using DNase-treated RNeasy Micro or Mini kits according to cell number. Each cell subset was processed separately to prevent cross-contamination, with patient and healthy donor samples processed together. TCRB sequences were amplified from cDNA with the immunoSEQ multiplex PCR, producing 87-bp fragments spanning the CDR3 region. Sequencing of the amplicons was performed on the Illumina HiSeq platform. Turning to the authors' computational methods: PCR bias was corrected computationally using synthetic template baselines, and reads within Hamming distance 2 were collapsed, with unmergeable singletons discarded. By aligning reads against IMGT, V, D and J genes, CDR3 length, and insertions or deletions at six rearrangement sites were assigned. Within each subset, clonotype counts were normalized to sorted cell number, and only after that were true diversity and Gini coefficients computed with the tcR R package. The overlap coefficient, calculated on TCRB nucleotide sequences, was used to measure repertoire sharing. Out-of-frame TCRB sequences from naive cells were analyzed as a proxy for the pre-selection repertoire. The table was pulled from immuneACCESS by TCRdb, which kept in-frame rearrangements only. Such tables lose some clones; where checked, under half of the loss comes from unresolved V genes, and the rest has no known cause. That table is the source of V, J and clone size, and D and trimming were worked out from the DNA. In this sample the table shows about half a million clones, roughly 31% of which occur a single time. Around 0.065% of the sample is taken by the ten largest.

Each donor gave one peripheral blood draw, averaging around 0.11 L, which was collected into heparinised tubes. Using a panel that included CD45RO, CCR7, CD25, CD127, CD95 and CD27, naive, central memory, regulatory and stem cell-like memory CD4+ T cells were sorted on a BD FACSAria II. Every sorted population had a purity above 98%. Right away, PBMCs were isolated by Lymphoprep density gradient centrifugation and were stained directly, with no culture step. To minimize batch effects, samples were stained and sorted in pairs, one healthy donor with one patient per experiment. This sample is part of a study of beta chain features in type 1 diabetes (dated by TCRdb to the late 2010s). Regarding the complete study: Mean age, gender distribution, total cell number and subset yield were not different between patients and healthy donors. A total of about 110,000,000 sorted cells were examined across all samples, and a strong correlation was observed between cell number per subset and RNA yield. The study compared the TCRB repertoires of sorted circulating CD4+ T cell subsets in recently diagnosed type 1 diabetes patients with those in matched healthy donors. Naive and central memory subsets were obtained from all 30 or so donors, but regulatory and stem cell-like memory subsets were isolated from only 8 patients and roughly eight healthy donors. The paper's findings and limits, for the study overall: A moderate but significant shortening of TCRB CDR3 length was observed in type 1 diabetes patients in all four CD4+ subsets. At VDJ recombination sites, patients with type 1 diabetes made fewer insertions and deleted more nucleotides, a pattern implying thymic rearrangement abnormalities. PCR might favor shorter templates, but patient and control samples were amplified and corrected together, so any skew would affect both groups equally. Because the HLA sub-analyses included only small numbers of individuals, any influence of HLA type on TCRB rearrangement was left unresolved. Because cDNA was sequenced instead of genomic DNA, highly expressing activated cells could be over-represented, though the groups showed no difference in activation or CD3 levels. The naive, central memory and regulatory TCRB repertoires appeared to resemble one another more closely among patients than among healthy donors.

Input material: naive CD4+ T cells from blood. The sample's cell subset or site label, in plain terms: true naive CD4+ T cells. The receptor's source is a man between 18 and 29 years old in good health.

The nucleotide sequence is given as TGTGCCAGCAGTCTAACAGGGATACAGGCTCCCTACGAGCAGTACTTC. Translated, it gives CASSLTGIQAPYEQYF. Recombination joined TRBV14 with TRBJ2-7; a tentative D match to TRBD1 spans 6 bases. The CDR3, cysteine through phenylalanine, is 16 amino acids long. Only the CDR3 DNA stays, 48 bases, in frame from base 1. The germline V gene gives CDR1 as SGHDN and CDR2 as FVKESK. Trimming at the junction amounts to 6 bases on V and 2 bases on J, and the germline ends lie 20 bases apart.